These 17 T cell receptor beta chains originate from one sample sequenced in a study of T cell responses to AZD1222 COVID-19 vaccine. The assay was immunoSEQ multiplex PCR, and TCRdb's table has in-frame clones only and misses some. Among 65,000 to 100,000 clones listed, around nine tenths were seen once. This specimen was peripheral blood, taken 28 days after the second AZD1222 dose. These receptor sequences come from an adult who received the AZD1222 COVID-19 vaccine.

V and J are TRBV5-4 and TRBJ2-3; a weak D match, TRBD2 (6 bases). Germline V gives CDR1 SGHNT, CDR2 YYREEE (reference sequence). Trimming shortened V by 5 bases and J by 2 bases, and 12 bases separated the two germline ends. The CDR3 runs to 14 residues. The CDR3 DNA sequence: TGTGCCAGCAGACGTGGGGGGTTCACAGATACGCAGTATTTT. Protein product: CASRRGGFTDTQYF.

The V and J genes are TRBV11-2 and TRBJ2-2; tentatively, D is TRBD1 or TRBD2 (5 bases each). Germline V CDR1 and CDR2: SGHAT, FQNNGV. Trimming removed 2 bases from V and 3 bases from J, with 10 bases in between. This CDR3 has 15 residues. CDR3 in DNA: TGTGCCAGCAGCTTAACTGGGGGTCACACCGGGGAGCTGTTTTTT. This translates into CASSLTGGHTGELFF.

V usage is TRBV5-1 and J usage is TRBJ1-1; D gene ambiguous. The CDR3 extends over 14 amino acids. Germline CDR1 is SGHRS and CDR2 is YFSETQ. Between the trimmed V and J ends, which lost 5 bases and 4 bases, there was a span of 15 bases. The CDR3 coding sequence is TGCGCCAGCAGTTTTCAAGTGGATTCCACTGAAGCTTTCTTT. The encoded protein is CASSFQVDSTEAFF.

The chain is built from TRBV11-2 and TRBJ2-1; D is undetermined. The CDR3 is made up of 11 amino acids. The germline V gene encodes CDR1 SGHAT and CDR2 FQNNGV. V was trimmed by 2 bases and J by 8 bases, leaving 4 bases between them. CDR3 sequence: CASSLHDEQFF. CDR3 DNA: TGTGCCAGCAGCTTACACGATGAGCAGTTCTTC.

V usage is TRBV2 and J usage is TRBJ2-7, with 9 positions matching TRBD2. Germline CDR1 reads SNHLY; CDR2 reads FYNNEI. The CDR3 sequence is 18 residues long. The ends lost 6 bases at V and 0 bases at J; junction bases unmatched: 15. The DNA for the CDR3 is TGTGCCAGCAGGGCGCCATACTTGCTAGCGGGGCACTCCTACGAGCAGTACTTC. Its protein is CASRAPYLLAGHSYEQYF.

The V gene is TRBV19, the J gene TRBJ1-4; perhaps TRBD1 as D (6 bases). This CDR3 has 13 residues. V dropped 11 bases and J dropped 3 bases, with 13 bases sitting between them. Germline lookup yields CDR1 LNHDA and CDR2 SQIVND (reference sequence). This CDR3 reads CAAAAGANEKLFF. The CDR3 region has the DNA TGTGCCGCGGCGGCAGGGGCTAATGAAAAACTGTTTTTT.

V gene TRBV29-1 combines with J gene TRBJ1-2, with D unclear. The CDR3 has 15 amino acids. Germline V CDR1 and CDR2: SQVTM, ANQGSEA. Trimming cost V 3 bases and J 2 bases, with 16 bases left between them. The CDR3 DNA is TGCAGCGTTGATAGTACTCCCCATCTGAACTATGGCTACACCTTC. It translates to CSVDSTPHLNYGYTF.

CDR3 DNA sequence: TGTGCCTGGAGTTCCTCAGGGGGTACAACGCAGTATTTT. Translating gives CAWSSSGGTTQYF. The V call is TRBV30, the J call TRBJ2-3; 7 bases map to TRBD1. Germline CDR1 is GTSNPN and CDR2 is SVGIG (reference sequence). This CDR3 has 13 amino acids. J was trimmed by 9 bases and V by 2 bases; bases with no gene match: 8.

The chain is built from TRBV6-5 and TRBJ2-3; D remains unclear. V lost 8 bases to trimming and J lost 4 bases, with 10 bases between them. This CDR3 has 12 residues. Germline CDR1 MNHEY, CDR2 SVGAGI. CDR3 nucleotides: TGTGCCAGCGGACCCGACGCAGATACGCAGTATTTT. This encodes CASGPDADTQYF.

This chain connects TRBV10-2 to TRBJ2-2, with TRBD2 matching 9 bases. The V gene's germline CDR1 is WSHSY and CDR2 SAAADI. There are 14 residues in the CDR3. V shed 5 bases, J shed 5 bases, and the junction held 3 bases outside the gene matches. The CDR3 DNA is TGCGCCAGCAGTTATACTAGCGGGACCGGGGAGCTGTTTTTT. It is translated as CASSYTSGTGELFF.

This chain connects TRBV7-8 to TRBJ1-5; TRBD1 is a possible D gene (6 bases). V was clipped by 5 bases and J by 4 bases, with 12 bases between them. The CDR3 sequence is 14 residues long. Germline CDR1 is SGHVS and CDR2 is FQNEAQ. In DNA, the CDR3 is TGTGCCAGCAGCAACGGACAGATAAATCAGCCCCAGCATTTT. This codes for CASSNGQINQPQHF.

This chain links TRBV11-2 with TRBJ2-1, with TRBD1 matching 10 bases. This CDR3 comprises 15 residues. Germline values: CDR1 SGHAT, CDR2 FQNNGV. Trimming removed 5 bases from V and 5 bases from J; junction bases left unmatched: 6. The CDR3 loop is CASSPSGQGNNEQFF. CDR3 coding DNA: TGTGCCAGCAGCCCCTCGGGACAGGGGAACAATGAGCAGTTCTTC.

Comment on this clone: The sample has other DNA sequences that encode this CDR3 too. The chain uses TRBV14 and TRBJ2-7, with unresolved D. Trimming took off 1 base at V and 3 bases at J, with 7 bases between the two ends. The length of the CDR3 is 13 residues. Germline values: CDR1 SGHDN, CDR2 FVKESK. The CDR3 DNA reads TGTGCCAGCAGCCAAGCACTTGACTACGAGCAGTACTTC. Its protein product is CASSQALDYEQYF.

V gene TRBV4-1 combines with J gene TRBJ1-4, with D unresolved. V was clipped by 4 bases and J by 0 bases, with 15 bases between them. CDR1 MGHRA and CDR2 YSYEKL come from the germline V gene. The CDR3 consists of 17 residues. The DNA of the CDR3 is TGCGCCAGCAGCCCTACCGAGGACGGGACAACTAATGAAAAACTGTTTTTT. It codes for CASSPTEDGTTNEKLFF.

This chain joins TRBV2 and TRBJ2-3; D gene unclear. Between the trimmed V and J ends, which lost 6 bases and 6 bases, there was a span of 7 bases. The CDR3 totals 11 residues. Germline V gene lookup returns CDR1 SNHLY and CDR2 FYNNEI. Written as DNA, the CDR3 is TGTGCCAGCAGCGCCTACGATACGCAGTATTTT. It is translated as CASSAYDTQYF.

The genes are TRBV11-2 and TRBJ2-4; possibly TRBD1 or TRBD2 for D (5 bases each). Deletions cut 8 bases from V and 5 bases from J, with 10 bases between. There are 12 residues in the CDR3. The germline V gene has CDR1 SGHAT and CDR2 FQNNGV. The CDR3 DNA sequence: TGTGCCAGCGCGGTGGGGGAAAACATTCAGTACTTC. Translation gives CASAVGENIQYF.

The CDR3: CASSSTALDNSPLHF. CDR3 DNA: TGTGCCAGCAGCTCGACAGCCCTCGATAATTCACCCCTCCACTTT. The chain is built from TRBV7-6 and TRBJ1-6; TRBD1 might be the D (5 bases). The CDR3 is made up of 15 amino acids. The germline CDR1 and CDR2 sequences are SGHVS and FNYEAQ. Trimming removed 4 bases at V and 5 bases at J, with 12 bases between.